The 29 T cell receptor beta chains listed next were all sequenced from one sample in a study of blood T cell repertoires in COVID-19. Profiling relied on immunoSEQ multiplex PCR, and the TCRdb table lists in-frame clones only, not all of them. The sample records over 30,000 clones, 88% being singletons. The source material was peripheral blood. The receptors derive from a human donor with active COVID-19. The donor label of this sample is uncertain.

In this sample, this clone turned up a few times. The genes are TRBV5-4 and TRBJ1-2; perhaps TRBD1 as D (6 bases). The CDR3 totals 16 residues. Germline-derived CDR1 and CDR2 are SGHNT and YYREEE (reference sequence). Trimming took 0 bases from V and 4 from J, leaving 16 bases between them. CDR3 loop: CASSLEGTRGAYGYTF. CDR3 bases: TGTGCCAGCAGCTTGGAAGGAACCCGGGGGGCCTATGGCTACACCTTC.

V and J are TRBV18 and TRBJ1-1; unclear D gene. Germline loops: CDR1 KGHSH, CDR2 LQKENI. V was trimmed by 8 bases and J by 2 bases, leaving 15 bases between them. The CDR3 is 14 residues long. Here the CDR3 reads CASLPHPVNTEAFF. CDR3 DNA sequence: TGTGCCAGCCTCCCCCACCCAGTCAACACTGAAGCTTTCTTT.

This chain links TRBV19 with TRBJ2-3; 9 nucleotides align to TRBD1. The junction had 12 bases not matched to a gene; V was cut back by 5 bases and J by 3 bases. The CDR3 consists of 17 residues. Germline V gene data show CDR1 as LNHDA and CDR2 as SQIVND (reference sequence). The CDR3 here is CASSVLQGAVGTDTQYF. In DNA, the CDR3 is TGTGCCAGTAGTGTACTACAGGGGGCTGTAGGTACAGATACGCAGTATTTT.

This clone was counted only a few times. The chain links TRBV4-2 to TRBJ2-3; 7 bases fit TRBD1. V trimming: 0 bases; J trimming: 4 bases; junction bases outside the gene matches: 4. The CDR3 extends over 15 amino acids. Germline V gene lookup returns CDR1 LGHNA and CDR2 YNFKEQ. For the CDR3, the DNA is TGTGCCAGCAGCCAAGAGACAGGGCCAGCAGATACGCAGTATTTT. Protein sequence: CASSQETGPADTQYF.

This clone has a single count. The chain links TRBV19 to TRBJ2-6; D ambiguous. CDR3 length: 16 residues. The germline gives CDR1 LNHDA, CDR2 SQIVND (reference sequence). V was clipped by 0 bases and J by 0 bases, with 6 bases between them. CDR3 region: CASSIDSVSGANVLTF. The CDR3 bases are TGTGCCAGTAGTATAGACAGCGTCTCTGGGGCCAACGTCCTGACTTTC. The full variable domain, rest sourced from reference TRBV19 and TRBJ2-6, is DGGITQSPKYLFRKEGQNVTLSCEQNLNHDAMYWYRQDPGQGLRLIYYSQIVNDFQKGDIAEGYSVSREKKESFPLTVTSAQKNPTAFYLCASSIDSVSGANVLTFGAGSRLTVL.

The chain combines TRBV5-4 with TRBJ2-3, with TRBD2 matching 14 bases. Germline V gives CDR1 SGHNT, CDR2 YYREEE (reference sequence). This CDR3 contains 15 residues. J was trimmed by 7 bases and V by 4 bases; bases with no gene match: 5. CDR3 region: CASSQTSGGANTQYF. CDR3 bases: TGTGCCAGCAGCCAGACTAGCGGGGGGGCGAATACGCAGTATTTT.

The CDR3 DNA reads TGTGCCAGCAGCAAAGGTCGAAGGAATGGGGGGGAAGGAGGCGGCTACACCTTC. Its translation: CASSKGRRNGGEGGGYTF. V usage is TRBV21-1 and J usage is TRBJ1-2. TRBV21-1 is designated a pseudogene. The CDR3 spans 18 residues.

A word on this clone: One end of the junction is discordant with germline, which a read error may explain. V and J are TRBV7-7 and TRBJ2-5; 11 nucleotides align to TRBD2. Germline V lookup: CDR1 SSHAT, CDR2 FNYEAQ (reference sequence). CDR3 size: 16 residues. CDR3 region: CASSWGSGGAVETQYF. CDR3 coding DNA: TGTGCTAGCAGCTGGGGTAGCGGGGGGGCCGTGGAGACCCAGTACTTC.

The chain is built from TRBV27 and TRBJ1-1; no reliable D call. Trimming took 6 bases from V and 1 from J, leaving 15 bases between them. Germline CDR1 and CDR2: MNHEY and SMNVEV (reference sequence). The CDR3 runs 15 residues. CDR3 nucleotides: TGTGCCAGCAGCCTATTCCCTGGAGCGAACACTGAAGCTTTCTTT. Translated, it gives CASSLFPGANTEAFF.

The genes are TRBV5-8 and TRBJ1-5; 10 positions agree with TRBD1. Germline trimming cut 3 bases from V and 7 bases from J; bases unmatched to any gene: 10. The V gene's germline CDR1 is SGHTS and CDR2 YDEGEE. This CDR3 comprises 16 residues. The CDR3 region has the DNA TGTGCCAGCAGCTCCACCGGGACAGGGGCTCGGCAGCCCCAGCATTTT. This codes for CASSSTGTGARQPQHF. Drawing the rest from reference TRBV5-8 and TRBJ1-5, the complete variable domain is EAGVTQSPTHLIKTRGQQATLRCSPISGHTSVYWYQQALGLGLQFLLWYDEGEERNRGNFPPRFSGRQFPNYSSELNVNALELEDSALYLCASSSTGTGARQPQHFGDGTRLSIL.

The rearrangement joins TRBV6-6 to TRBJ2-1, with TRBD1 matching 7 bases. The germline CDR1 and CDR2 sequences are MNHNY and SVGAGI (reference sequence). The CDR3 runs 15 residues. J gave up 0 bases and V 6 bases, and 5 bases lay outside the gene matches. CDR3 sequence: CASSRDRASYNEQFF. The CDR3 DNA is TGTGCCAGCAGCCGGGACAGAGCCTCCTACAATGAGCAGTTCTTC.

The chain links TRBV11-2 to TRBJ1-2; a weak D match, TRBD1 (6 bases). The germline V gene encodes CDR1 SGHAT and CDR2 FQNNGV. CDR3 length equals 15 residues. The ends were cut back, 5 bases at V and 8 bases at J, with 21 bases in the middle. CDR3 in DNA: TGTGCCAGCAGCCCCCGCGGGGGGCGTAGTTGGGGCTACACCTTC. Amino acid sequence: CASSPRGGRSWGYTF.

The chain combines TRBV5-1 with TRBJ2-3; 12 bases fit TRBD1. The J segment lost 4 bases and the V segment lost 5 bases, leaving 5 bases of the junction unmatched. CDR3 length: 15 amino acids. Per germline, CDR1 SGHRS and CDR2 YFSETQ. The DNA of the CDR3 is TGCGCCAGCAGAGCCGGGACAGGGGGCTCAGATACGCAGTATTTT. Protein product: CASRAGTGGSDTQYF.

V and J are TRBV27 and TRBJ1-3; D may be TRBD1 (6 bases). Trimming left V 6 bases short and J 4 bases short, with 13 bases between. The CDR3 runs 14 residues. Germline lookup yields CDR1 MNHEY and CDR2 SMNVEV (reference sequence). The CDR3 spells CASSDTGSGNTIYF. The CDR3 DNA sequence: TGTGCCAGCAGCGACACAGGGTCGGGAAACACCATATATTTT.

The rearrangement uses TRBV19 and TRBJ1-2; D may be TRBD1 (5 bases). V gave up 6 bases and J gave up 1 base, with 15 bases separating them. Germline CDR1 is LNHDA and CDR2 is SQIVND (reference sequence). The CDR3 sequence is 15 residues long. The CDR3 sequence is CASSSQRGVNYGYTF. CDR3 coding DNA: TGTGCCAGTAGCTCTCAGCGGGGGGTTAACTATGGCTACACCTTC.

The rearrangement uses TRBV7-2 and TRBJ2-1, with D perhaps matching TRBD1 (6 bases). Germline lookup yields CDR1 SGHTA and CDR2 FQGNSA. The V end lost 1 base, the J end lost 13 bases, and 11 bases lay between the germline ends. The CDR3 extends over 12 amino acids. Here the CDR3 DNA reads TGTGCCAGCAGCTTAGATTTGGGGGCTCAGTTCTTC. Its translation is CASSLDLGAQFF.

The chain employs TRBV23-1 and TRBJ2-4; 7 nucleotides line up with TRBD2. TRBV23-1 is sorted into the ORF group, with uncertain function. Trimming removed 3 bases from V and 4 bases from J; junction bases left unmatched: 0. The CDR3 runs to 13 residues. CDR3 DNA: TGCGCCAGCAGTCAGGGGGGGAAAAACATTCAGTACTTC. Amino acids: CASSQGGKNIQYF.

The chain employs TRBV6-2 or TRBV6-3 and TRBJ1-2; D uncertain. CDR3 length: 12 residues. The germline CDR1 and CDR2 sequences are MNHEY and SVGEGT. Trimming stripped 4 bases from V and 12 bases from J, with 15 bases between. For the CDR3, the DNA is TGTGCCAGCAGTTCCGGACTTCTCTCCCACACCTTC. Encoded protein: CASSSGLLSHTF.

The chain employs TRBV2 and TRBJ1-4, with unresolved D. Germline assignment: CDR1 SNHLY and CDR2 FYNNEI. Trimming removed 8 bases at V and 5 bases at J, with 12 bases between. This CDR3 has 13 amino acids. The DNA of the CDR3 is TGTGCCAGCGGTAGGACGGGGAATGAAAAACTGTTTTTT. Translated, it gives CASGRTGNEKLFF.

V is TRBV18 and J is TRBJ2-1; possible D gene TRBD1, 5 bases. V gave up 1 base and J gave up 9 bases, with 13 bases separating them. Germline CDR1 is KGHSH and CDR2 is LQKENI. This CDR3 comprises 14 residues. The CDR3: CASSPRKGLVEQFF. The CDR3 DNA sequence: TGTGCCAGCTCACCACGTAAGGGGTTAGTTGAGCAGTTCTTC.

The V gene is TRBV5-8, the J gene TRBJ2-2; possible D gene TRBD2, 6 bases. CDR1 and CDR2 (germline): SGHTS, YDEGEE. The CDR3 extends over 14 amino acids. Trimming took 6 bases from V and 4 from J, leaving 13 bases between them. CDR3 sequence: CASTRGLLTGELFF. CDR3 in DNA: TGTGCCAGCACCCGGGGACTGCTCACCGGGGAGCTGTTTTTT. The entire variable domain, with the rest obtained from reference TRBV5-8 and TRBJ2-2, is as follows: EAGVTQSPTHLIKTRGQQATLRCSPISGHTSVYWYQQALGLGLQFLLWYDEGEERNRGNFPPRFSGRQFPNYSSELNVNALELEDSALYLCASTRGLLTGELFFGEGSRLTVL.

This clone was seen a single time. The CDR3 DNA reads TGTGCCAGCAGCGTAGGGCTTTCCACGAAATTAGCTTTCTTT. Protein product: CASSVGLSTKLAFF. The V call is TRBV9, the J call TRBJ1-1; D gene uncertain. This CDR3 has 14 amino acids. V gave up 0 bases and J gave up 10 bases, with 16 bases separating them. Germline assignment: CDR1 SGDLS and CDR2 YYNGEE. The full variable domain, with the rest looked up from reference TRBV9 and TRBJ1-1, is DSGVTQTPKHLITATGQRVTLRCSPRSGDLSVYWYQQSLDQGLQFLIQYYNGEERAKGNILERFSAQQFPDLHSELNLSSLELGDSALYFCASSVGLSTKLAFFGQGTRLTVV.

The genes are TRBV5-1 and TRBJ2-4; the match to TRBD1 covers 8 bases. The J segment lost 6 bases and the V segment lost 4 bases, leaving 6 bases of the junction unmatched. CDR1 is SGHRS and CDR2 is YFSETQ in the germline V gene. This CDR3 region has 14 residues. The CDR3 DNA reads TGCGCCAGCAGCCTCGGGACAGGAGGAAACATTCAGTACTTC. As protein: CASSLGTGGNIQYF.

V is TRBV11-2 and J is TRBJ2-1; unclear D gene. Trimming stripped 1 base from V and 10 bases from J, with 5 bases between. In germline, CDR1 is SGHAT, CDR2 FQNNGV. CDR3 size: 11 residues. CDR3 bases: TGTGCCAGCAGCTTAGCTAGAGAGCAGTTCTTC. Encoded protein: CASSLAREQFF.

This clone was detected once. DNA for the CDR3: TGCAGCGTTGAAGATCTTCGGGGACTAGCGGCGTACAATGAGCAGTTCTTC. The encoded protein is CSVEDLRGLAAYNEQFF. V and J are TRBV29-1 and TRBJ2-1; 11 bases are shared with TRBD2. Unmatched junction bases numbered 8, after V lost 0 bases and J lost 4 bases. There are 17 residues in the CDR3. Germline values: CDR1 SQVTM, CDR2 ANQGSEA.

This clone was observed a handful of times. V and J are TRBV10-3 and TRBJ1-6; 7 bases align to TRBD1. The V gene end was trimmed by 2 bases and the J gene end by 10 bases; junction bases not matched to a gene: 2. CDR1 and CDR2 from the germline V gene are ENHRY and SYGVKD. The CDR3 is made up of 13 amino acids. CDR3 coding DNA: TGTGCCATCAGTGAGACAGGGGACTCACCCCTCCACTTT. Its translation: CAISETGDSPLHF.

This clone was found once. This chain uses TRBV19 with TRBJ2-7; 12 bases line up with TRBD2. The length of the CDR3 is 15 residues. CDR1 is LNHDA, CDR2 SQIVND, per germline (reference sequence). V lost 5 bases, J lost 1 base, and 3 bases stayed unmatched. The CDR3 reads CASSVGLAGSYEQYF. In nucleotides, the CDR3 is TGTGCCAGTAGTGTCGGACTAGCGGGGTCCTACGAGCAGTACTTC.

This clone was observed once. This chain connects TRBV4-2 to TRBJ2-3; 7 bases match TRBD1. The CDR3 runs 14 residues. Germline CDR1 LGHNA, CDR2 YNFKEQ. Trimming removed 4 bases from V and 1 base from J; junction bases left unmatched: 2. The CDR3, as DNA: TGTGCCAGCAGCCGGGACAGAGGCACAGATACGCAGTATTTT. Protein sequence: CASSRDRGTDTQYF.

The chain links TRBV5-4 to TRBJ2-5, with D unresolved. V was pared by 5 bases and J by 0 bases, with 8 bases between. Germline V gene lookup returns CDR1 SGHNT and CDR2 YYREEE (reference sequence). The length of the CDR3 is 13 residues. The CDR3 nucleotides read TGTGCCAGCAGGGAGTACGACCAAGAGACCCAGTACTTC. Translation: CASREYDQETQYF.